Described below is a single T cell receptor beta chain sequence and its context. This likely stems from a read error, as it lies one base from a far larger clone. Priming of first-strand cDNA relied on TRAV- and TRBV-specific primers (covering alpha and beta chains). With a V-primer adapter and a constant-region primer, TCRs were amplified for approximately 19 PCR cycles. TCRdb re-called the reads through MiXCR, storing one row per CDR3 protein. The sample has fewer than 90,000 distinct CDR3 sequences; more than 25% are singletons. These data come from a study of low-dose radiotherapy and immunotherapy resistance in tumors. Turning to the study itself: Every six weeks patients received intravenous ipilimumab 1 mg/kg, and every two weeks they received intravenous nivolumab 240 mg. Every day for four cycles from cycle 1 day 1, patients took 300 mg of oral aspirin.

Time point denoted: before trial treatment. Treatment of the donors consisted of nivolumab and ipilimumab (plus aspirin, low-dose cyclophosphamide and low-dose radiotherapy). The germline V gene has CDR1 MDHEN and CDR2 SYDVKM. The CDR3 extends over 12 amino acids. The V gene lost 10 bases and the J gene lost 5 bases, with 14 bases spanning the gap. The receptor comes from a female donor with ovarian cancer. The material sequenced was PBMCs, taken before treatment. The chain carries TRBV28 and TRBJ1-2; D is ambiguous. CDR3 coding DNA: TGTGCCATCTTCTCGACATGGTATGGCTACACCTTC. It is translated as CAIFSTWYGYTF.